The present T cell receptor (beta chain) was sequenced within a study of T cell repertoires in cytomegalovirus infection. TCRdb recomputed calls from the reads with MiXCR, one row per CDR3 protein. The top ten hold around 13% of the sample, which has approximately 730,000 distinct CDR3 sequences, 25% to 30% seen once. The length of the CDR3 is 15 residues. V was clipped by 3 bases and J by 4 bases; unmatched bases: 7. Germline V gene lookup returns CDR1 SGDLS and CDR2 YYNGEE. Regarding this clonotype: Its antigen remains unknown.

This chain uses TRBV9 with TRBJ2-3; 8 positions match TRBD1. The sample in question was cultured CD8+ T cells from PBMCs, obtained from culture after CMV antigen stimulation. The sequence came from a human donor in good health (CMV status not recorded). Some clones in this sample may be carry-over from other donors' samples. The CDR3 bases are TGTGCCAGCAGCGACACGGACAGGGTCGCAGATACGCAGTATTTT. The encoded protein is CASSDTDRVADTQYF.